This TCR beta chain was obtained from a study of blood T cell repertoires in COVID-19 (TCRdb year 2020). Background for the entire study: Samples covering the acute and convalescent phases of COVID-19 were provided by collaborators in the United States, Italy and Spain. Sample metadata almost always included a de-identified subject ID, COVID-19 status, age in years and sex. The samples were drawn from two sources: the first 160 participants of the ongoing ImmuneRACE study, and over 1,000 subjects contributed by 6 global collaborators. Where available, HLA class I and class II types were taken from metadata supplied by the sample provider and were not determined by assay-based typing. The dataset comprised deeply sampled blood TCRbeta repertoires from subjects exposed to, actively infected with, or recovered from COVID-19. A freely available public database, intended as a resource for researchers studying the immune response to SARS-CoV-2, is where the repertoires were released. The prospective study material was composed of cDNA or gDNA derived from T cells, B-cell-depleted T cells, or PBMCs.

Notes on this clone: No cognate antigen has been identified for it. The record has no base qualities; no much larger clone is one base away.

Broader findings and caveats from the paper: Clinical and demographic metadata were provided uncurated, with the amount varying by source and participant.

CDR1 KGHSH and CDR2 LQKENI were looked up in the germline V gene. The CDR3 has 14 amino acids, counting the end cysteine and phenylalanine. Left in the record is the CDR3 DNA by itself, 42 bases read in frame from the first base. V lost 1 base and J lost 1 base; the stretch between them is 7 bases long. TCRbeta CDR3 regions were amplified from genomic DNA using the immunoSEQ Assay, a bias-controlled multiplex PCR. Concerning the study's data processing: The number of nucleated cells in each sample was estimated from the amplification of reference gene primers within the assay. To quantify the absolute abundance of each unique TCRbeta CDR3 rearrangement, sequence reads were collapsed and filtered. Productive Simpson clonality was computed per sample as the square root of Simpson's diversity index over productive rearrangements. As stored in TCRdb, this immuneACCESS dataset retains in-frame rearrangements with V and J assigned. A fraction of the clones does not appear; measured against another copy, unresolved V genes explain less than half of the discrepancy, and the remainder lacks a known reason. The DNA gave D and trimming, while V, J and clone size come from that table. In all, the sample holds some 450,000 clones, and 70% to 90% of those were seen once. The biggest ten clones account for 0.8% to 0.85% of the sample.

In Seattle, one collaborating source enrolled patients while the infection was active and tracked those patients longitudinally over the course of disease. The collaborating institutions used their own protocols to collect whole blood in K2EDTA tubes. For TCRbeta analysis, collaborators shipped samples in one of three forms: frozen whole blood, isolated PBMCs, or DNA extracted from either of those sample types. This TCR was recovered from a young man with COVID-19, enrolled during active disease. The chain couples TRBV18 to TRBJ1-1; no D gene call is confident. Sequencing was carried out using peripheral blood. The nucleotides read TGTGCCAGCTCACCACAGGGAGGGAACACTGAAGCTTTCTTT. Translated, it reads CASSPQGGNTEAFF.